This is a list of T cell receptor beta chains from one sample in a study of molecular identifiers for immune sequencing clone quantification. TCRdb used MiXCR to reprocess the PCR reads, holding one entry per CDR3 protein. The sample gives approximately 550,000 distinct CDR3 sequences, under 30% of which show up once; under 0.8% is in the top ten. The specimen was naive CD8+ T cells from blood, with Jurkat cell RNA spiked in. The source of these receptors is a human donor in good health. Some libraries in this study had Jurkat cell RNA spiked in. Each CDR3 is given with its conserved first and last residue. The order of the fields is V gene, clone size, D gene, J gene, CDR3 DNA, CDR3 protein. The D gene is left open where the match is weak. A row's size may be missing; if present it is once, few, many or a size class.

TRBV29-1	many	TRBD1	TRBJ2-5	TGCAGCGTACACAGGGGGCAAGAGACCCAGTACTTC	CSVHRGQETQYF
TRBV7-9	few	.	TRBJ2-4	TGTGCCAGCAGCTTAGTACTAGCTAACATTCAGTACTTC	CASSLVLANIQYF
TRBV9	many	.	TRBJ2-5	TGTGCCAGCAGCGTAGGGGGAGGCAGTGAGACCCAGTACTTC	CASSVGGGSETQYF
TRBV27	many	.	TRBJ2-3	TGTGCCAGCAGTTCGCGGTCAGATACGCAGTATTTT	CASSSRSDTQYF
TRBV19	many	.	TRBJ2-3	TGTGCCAGTAGTATAGACGCAGATCCTAGCACAGATACGCAGTATTTT	CASSIDADPSTDTQYF
TRBV28	.	TRBD2	TRBJ2-7	TGTGCCAGCAGAGGACCAGGGACTAGCGTATCCTACGAGCAGTACTTC	CASRGPGTSVSYEQYF
TRBV19	many	.	TRBJ1-5	TGTGCCAGTAGTACCTTCATTTCGAGCAATCAGCCCCAGCATTTT	CASSTFISSNQPQHF
TRBV4-1	.	TRBD1	TRBJ2-7	TGCGCCAGCAGCCCGCCCGGGACAGGGGTTGTCGAGCAGTACTTC	CASSPPGTGVVEQYF
TRBV3-1	.	.	TRBJ2-2	TGTGCCAGCAGCCAACCGGAGGGGGGCTCCCACACCGGGGAGCTGTTTTTT	CASSQPEGGSHTGELFF
TRBV5-1	many	.	TRBJ1-1	TGCGCCAGCAGCGCGGACCACGGGGACACTGAAGCTTTCTTT	CASSADHGDTEAFF
TRBV4-3	.	.	TRBJ1-2	TGCGCCAGCAGCCAAGATCGTGAAACCTATGGCTACACCTTC	CASSQDRETYGYTF
TRBV5-5	.	.	TRBJ2-1	TGTGCCAGCAGCTTGTGGGGGAGCTCCTACAATGAGCAGTTCTTC	CASSLWGSSYNEQFF
TRBV19	.	TRBD1	TRBJ1-5	TGTGCCAGTATAAGACAGGGAGGCAATCAGCCCCAGCATTTT	CASIRQGGNQPQHF
TRBV2	.	TRBD1	TRBJ2-1	TGTGCCAGCAGGAGAGGGACAGGGGAAGGCAATGAGCAGTTCTTC	CASRRGTGEGNEQFF
TRBV28	.	.	TRBJ2-1	TGTGCCAGCAGGCCTGGAGTTGCCTACAATGAGCAGTTCTTC	CASRPGVAYNEQFF
TRBV29-1	many	TRBD1	TRBJ1-1	TGCAGCGTTGAAGATCCCCAGGGGGTCGGCACTGAAGCTTTCTTT	CSVEDPQGVGTEAFF
TRBV18	.	.	TRBJ2-7	TGTGCCAGCTCACCGACCCCTGGGAGGCAGCTTTCACCCCATGGGCCCTACGAGCAGTACTTC	CASSPTPGRQLSPHGPYEQYF
TRBV27	.	.	TRBJ2-7	TGTGCCAGCAGTTGGTCGGACAAGCACTACGAGCAGTACTTC	CASSWSDKHYEQYF
TRBV12-3/TRBV12-4	many	.	TRBJ2-3	TGTGCCAGCAGCCTGGACGGAAGCACAGATACGCAGTATTTT	CASSLDGSTDTQYF
TRBV10-2	.	.	TRBJ2-3	TGCGCCAGCAGTGAAAGTGGCAGCACAGATACGCAGTATTTT	CASSESGSTDTQYF
TRBV19	few	TRBD1	TRBJ2-7	TGTGCCAGTAGTGATTCCGGGACAGGGTTCTACGAGCAGTACTTC	CASSDSGTGFYEQYF
TRBV28	.	TRBD1	TRBJ2-1	TGTGCCAGCAGTCATAGGGGACAGGGGGTAGATGAGCAGTTCTTC	CASSHRGQGVDEQFF
TRBV7-9	many	.	TRBJ2-7	TGTGCCAGCAGCTTAAGCAGCTTCGGAGAGCAGTACTTC	CASSLSSFGEQYF
TRBV7-9	few	TRBD1	TRBJ2-1	TGTGCCAGCAGGGGGACAGTAGATACACATGAGCAGTTCTTC	CASRGTVDTHEQFF
TRBV7-6	.	.	TRBJ2-2	TGTGCCAGCAGCTTAGCACCCGGGCCGAACACCGGGGAGCTGTTTTTT	CASSLAPGPNTGELFF
TRBV12-3/TRBV12-4	.	TRBD2	TRBJ2-1	TGTGCCAGCAGTTTCAGTAGCGGGGGGGAGGAGTTCTTC	CASSFSSGGEEFF
TRBV6-2/TRBV6-3	many	.	TRBJ1-5	TGTGCCAGCAGTGATAGAACCAATCAGCCCCAGCATTTT	CASSDRTNQPQHF
TRBV27	few	TRBD1	TRBJ1-1	TGTGCCAGCAGTTCCGGGACAGGGCTTATGAACACTGAAGCTTTCTTT	CASSSGTGLMNTEAFF
TRBV7-2	few	TRBD2	TRBJ2-5	TGTGCCAGCAGCCAATACTCGACTAGCGGAGCGACCCAGTACTTC	CASSQYSTSGATQYF
TRBV7-9	.	TRBD1	TRBJ1-6	TGTGCCAGCAGCCCCCCGCGGACAGGGGTTTATAATTCACCCCTCCACTTT	CASSPPRTGVYNSPLHF
TRBV29-1	many	.	TRBJ2-1	TGCAGCGCCCGACTAGACACCTACAATGAGCAGTTCTTC	CSARLDTYNEQFF
TRBV28	.	.	TRBJ2-7	TGTGCCAGCAGTTTTCGGGGGTTGCGGACCTACGAGCAGTACTTC	CASSFRGLRTYEQYF
TRBV11-2	.	.	TRBJ2-3	TGTGCCAGCAGCTTAGGTGGGCCAGTCGTTTGGACAGATACGCAGTATTTT	CASSLGGPVVWTDTQYF
TRBV6-1	.	.	TRBJ2-7	TGTGCCAGCAGTGAAGACACAGGTGTCTACGAGCAGTACTTC	CASSEDTGVYEQYF
TRBV3-1	.	.	TRBJ2-2	TGTGCCAGCAGCCGCCGTAGGGTCGGGGAGCTGTTTTTT	CASSRRRVGELFF
TRBV3-1	few	.	TRBJ1-1	TGTGCCAGCAGCCAAGGCTCTCTCGAGGCTTTCTTT	CASSQGSLEAFF
TRBV19	.	TRBD1	TRBJ2-4	TGTGCCAGTAGTATAGGGCCTTGGACAGGGGCCAAAAACATTGAGTACTTC	CASSIGPWTGAKNIEYF
TRBV4-1	.	TRBD2	TRBJ2-3	TGCGCCAGCAGCCAAGGGTTAGCGGGGGCGGCAGATACGCAGTATTTT	CASSQGLAGAADTQYF
TRBV27	.	.	TRBJ2-3	TGTGCCAGCAGCCCACTCATCCCGGAGGGAAGCACAGATACGCAGTATTTT	CASSPLIPEGSTDTQYF
TRBV5-6	few	.	TRBJ2-3	TGTGCCAGCAGCTTGGGGAAAATAGCGGAAGCGACAGATACGCAGTATTTT	CASSLGKIAEATDTQYF